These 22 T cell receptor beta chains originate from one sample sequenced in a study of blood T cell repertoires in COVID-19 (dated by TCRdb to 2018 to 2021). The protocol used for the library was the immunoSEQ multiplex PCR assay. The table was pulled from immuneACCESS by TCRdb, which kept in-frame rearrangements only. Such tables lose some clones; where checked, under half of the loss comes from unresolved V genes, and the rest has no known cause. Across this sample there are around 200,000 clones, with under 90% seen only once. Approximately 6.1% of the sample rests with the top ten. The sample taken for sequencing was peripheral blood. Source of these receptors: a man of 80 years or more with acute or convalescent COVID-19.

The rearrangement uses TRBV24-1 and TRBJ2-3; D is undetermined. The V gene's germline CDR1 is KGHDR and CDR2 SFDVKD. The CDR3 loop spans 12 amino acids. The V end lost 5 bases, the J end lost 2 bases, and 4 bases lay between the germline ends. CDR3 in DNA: TGTGCCACCAGTGTCCACACAGATACGCAGTATTTT. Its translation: CATSVHTDTQYF.

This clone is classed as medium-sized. Here the CDR3 reads CASSFGTGGAQITEAFF. The CDR3 coding sequence is TGCGCCAGCAGCTTCGGGACAGGGGGCGCCCAGATCACTGAAGCTTTCTTT. The chain recombines TRBV5-1 with TRBJ1-1; 12 positions match TRBD1. The germline V gene encodes CDR1 SGHRS and CDR2 YFSETQ. The CDR3 length is 17 residues. With V trimmed by 2 bases and J by 4 bases, 9 bases remained unmatched.

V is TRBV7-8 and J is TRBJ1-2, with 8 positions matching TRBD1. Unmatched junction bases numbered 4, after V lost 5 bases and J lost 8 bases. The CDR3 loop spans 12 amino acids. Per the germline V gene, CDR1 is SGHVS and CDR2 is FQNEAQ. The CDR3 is CASSATGGGYTF. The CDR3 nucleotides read TGTGCCAGCAGCGCAACAGGGGGAGGCTACACCTTC.

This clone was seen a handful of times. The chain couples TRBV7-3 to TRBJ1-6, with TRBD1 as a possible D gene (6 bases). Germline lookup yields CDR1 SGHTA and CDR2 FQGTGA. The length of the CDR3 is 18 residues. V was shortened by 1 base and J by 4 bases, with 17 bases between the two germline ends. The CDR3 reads CASSLSPDRTRYNSPLHF. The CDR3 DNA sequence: TGTGCCAGCAGCTTAAGTCCCGACAGGACTCGTTATAATTCACCCCTCCACTTT.

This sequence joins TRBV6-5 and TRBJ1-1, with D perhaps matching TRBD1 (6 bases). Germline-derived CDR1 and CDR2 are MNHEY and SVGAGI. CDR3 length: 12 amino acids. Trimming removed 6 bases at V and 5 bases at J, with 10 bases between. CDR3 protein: CASSRGQTEAFF. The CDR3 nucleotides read TGTGCCAGCAGCCGTGGACAGACTGAAGCTTTCTTT.

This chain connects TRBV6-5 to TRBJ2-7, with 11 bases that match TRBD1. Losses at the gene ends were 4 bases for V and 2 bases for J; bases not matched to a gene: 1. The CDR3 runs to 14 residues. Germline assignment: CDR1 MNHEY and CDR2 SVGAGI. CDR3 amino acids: CASSWDRGAYEQYF. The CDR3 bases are TGTGCCAGCAGTTGGGACAGGGGGGCCTACGAGCAGTACTTC.

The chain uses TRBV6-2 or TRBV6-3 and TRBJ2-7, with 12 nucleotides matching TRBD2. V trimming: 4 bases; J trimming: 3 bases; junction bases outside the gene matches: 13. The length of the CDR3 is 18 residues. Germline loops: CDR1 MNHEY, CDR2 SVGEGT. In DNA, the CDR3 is TGTGCCAGCAGTTTCGCGACTAGCGGGAGTGGGGGATTCTACGAGCAGTACTTC. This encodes CASSFATSGSGGFYEQYF.

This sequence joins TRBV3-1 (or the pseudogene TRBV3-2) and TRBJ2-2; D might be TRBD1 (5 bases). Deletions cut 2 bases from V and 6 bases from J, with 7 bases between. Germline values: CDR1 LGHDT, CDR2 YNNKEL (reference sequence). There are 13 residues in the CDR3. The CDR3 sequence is CASSQRGSGELFF. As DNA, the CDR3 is TGTGCCAGCAGCCAAAGGGGTTCCGGGGAGCTGTTTTTT.

CDR3 loop: CASSAGEQYV. The CDR3 DNA follows: TGTGCCAGCAGCGCGGGGGAGCAGTACGTC. The V call is TRBV6-5, the J call TRBJ2-7; perhaps TRBD2 as D (6 bases). Per the germline V gene, CDR1 is MNHEY and CDR2 is SVGAGI. V lost 6 bases, J lost 7 bases, and 7 bases lay in between. This CDR3 has 10 residues.

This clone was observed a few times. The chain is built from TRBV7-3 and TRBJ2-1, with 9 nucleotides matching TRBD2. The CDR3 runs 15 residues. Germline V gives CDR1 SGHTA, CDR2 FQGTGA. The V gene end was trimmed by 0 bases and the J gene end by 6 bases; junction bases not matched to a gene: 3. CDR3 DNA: TGTGCCAGCAGCTTAACGCTAGCGGGGATCAATGAGCAGTTCTTC. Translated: CASSLTLAGINEQFF.

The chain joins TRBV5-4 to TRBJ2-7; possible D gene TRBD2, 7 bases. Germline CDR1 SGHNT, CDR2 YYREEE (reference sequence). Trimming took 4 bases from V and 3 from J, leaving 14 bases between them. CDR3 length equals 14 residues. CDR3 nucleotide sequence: TGTGCCAGCAGCGGGGGGGGCAAGCTCTACGAGCAGTACTTC. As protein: CASSGGGKLYEQYF.

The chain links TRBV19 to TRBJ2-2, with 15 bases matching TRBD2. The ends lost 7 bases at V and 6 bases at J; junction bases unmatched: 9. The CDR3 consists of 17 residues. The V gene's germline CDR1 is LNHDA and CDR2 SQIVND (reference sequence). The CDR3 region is CASTSGLAGGSPGELFF. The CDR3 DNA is TGTGCCAGTACCTCGGGACTAGCGGGAGGAAGTCCCGGGGAGCTGTTTTTT.

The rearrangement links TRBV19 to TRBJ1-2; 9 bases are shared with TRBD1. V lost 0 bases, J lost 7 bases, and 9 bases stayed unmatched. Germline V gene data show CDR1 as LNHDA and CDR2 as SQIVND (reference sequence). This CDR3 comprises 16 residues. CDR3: CASSIEGQGFFGGYTF. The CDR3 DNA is TGTGCCAGTAGTATAGAGGGACAGGGATTTTTCGGTGGCTACACCTTC. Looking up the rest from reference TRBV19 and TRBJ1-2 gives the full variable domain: DGGITQSPKYLFRKEGQNVTLSCEQNLNHDAMYWYRQDPGQGLRLIYYSQIVNDFQKGDIAEGYSVSREKKESFPLTVTSAQKNPTAFYLCASSIEGQGFFGGYTFGSGTRLTVV.

The CDR3 region is CASSLIRGQETQYF. In DNA form, the CDR3 reads TGTGCCAGCAGCTTAATCAGGGGCCAAGAGACCCAGTACTTC. The chain uses TRBV11-2 and TRBJ2-5, with D tentatively TRBD1 (6 bases). V was clipped by 2 bases and J by 1 base, with 8 bases between them. The germline gives CDR1 SGHAT, CDR2 FQNNGV. The CDR3 is 14 amino acids.

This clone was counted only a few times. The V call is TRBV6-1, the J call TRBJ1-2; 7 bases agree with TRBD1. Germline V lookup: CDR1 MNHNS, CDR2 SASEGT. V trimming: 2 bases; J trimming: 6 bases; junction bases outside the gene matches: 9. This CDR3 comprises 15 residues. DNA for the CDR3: TGTGCCAGCAGTGAAAGGGGCAGGGGGAATGATGGCTACACCTTC. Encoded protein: CASSERGRGNDGYTF.

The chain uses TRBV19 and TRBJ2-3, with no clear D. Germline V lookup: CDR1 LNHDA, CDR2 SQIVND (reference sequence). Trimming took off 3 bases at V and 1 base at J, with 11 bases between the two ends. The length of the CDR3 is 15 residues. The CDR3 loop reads CASSIAAVGTDTQYF. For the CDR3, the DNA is TGTGCCAGTAGTATCGCGGCAGTTGGCACAGATACGCAGTATTTT. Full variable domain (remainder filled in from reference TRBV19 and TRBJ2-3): DGGITQSPKYLFRKEGQNVTLSCEQNLNHDAMYWYRQDPGQGLRLIYYSQIVNDFQKGDIAEGYSVSREKKESFPLTVTSAQKNPTAFYLCASSIAAVGTDTQYFGPGTRLTVL.

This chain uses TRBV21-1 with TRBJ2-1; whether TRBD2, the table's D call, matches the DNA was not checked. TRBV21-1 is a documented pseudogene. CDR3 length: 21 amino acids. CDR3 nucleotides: TGTGCCAGCAGCAAAGCTTTTTTGGGACTAGCGGGACAAAAATATCAGGTTGAGCAGTTCTTC. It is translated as CASSKAFLGLAGQKYQVEQFF.

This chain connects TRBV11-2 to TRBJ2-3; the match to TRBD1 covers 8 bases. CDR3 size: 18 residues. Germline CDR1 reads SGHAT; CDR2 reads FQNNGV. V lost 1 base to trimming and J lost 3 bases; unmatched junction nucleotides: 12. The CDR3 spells CASSLVPRTGWGTDTQYF. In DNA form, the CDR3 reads TGTGCCAGCAGCTTAGTTCCTCGGACAGGGTGGGGAACAGATACGCAGTATTTT.

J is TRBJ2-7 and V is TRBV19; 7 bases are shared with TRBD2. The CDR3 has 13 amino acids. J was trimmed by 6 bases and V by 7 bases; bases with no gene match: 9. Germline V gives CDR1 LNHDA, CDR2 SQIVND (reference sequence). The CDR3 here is CASIGGEGLEQYF. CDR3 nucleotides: TGTGCCAGTATTGGAGGGGAGGGCCTCGAGCAGTACTTC.

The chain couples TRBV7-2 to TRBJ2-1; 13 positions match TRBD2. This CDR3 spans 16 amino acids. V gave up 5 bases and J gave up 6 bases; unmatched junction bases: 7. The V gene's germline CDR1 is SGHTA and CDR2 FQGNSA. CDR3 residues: CASSPPGLAGFNEQFF. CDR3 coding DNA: TGTGCCAGCAGCCCTCCGGGACTAGCGGGGTTCAATGAGCAGTTCTTC. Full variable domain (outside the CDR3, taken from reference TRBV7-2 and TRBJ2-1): GAGVSQSPSNKVTEKGKDVELRCDPISGHTALYWYRQSLGQGLEFLIYFQGNSAPDKSGLPSDRFSAERTGGSVSTLTIQRTQQEDSAVYLCASSPPGLAGFNEQFFGPGTRLTVL.

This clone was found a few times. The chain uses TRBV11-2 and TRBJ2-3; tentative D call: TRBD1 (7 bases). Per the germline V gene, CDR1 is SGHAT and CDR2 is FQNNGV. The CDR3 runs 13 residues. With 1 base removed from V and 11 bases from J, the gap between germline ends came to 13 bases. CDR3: CASSLARQGGQYF. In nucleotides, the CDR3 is TGTGCCAGCAGCTTAGCCCGACAGGGAGGGCAGTATTTT. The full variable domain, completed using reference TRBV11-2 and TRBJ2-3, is EAGVAQSPRYKIIEKRQSVAFWCNPISGHATLYWYQQILGQGPKLLIQFQNNGVVDDSQLPKDRFSAERLKGVDSTLKIQPAKLEDSAVYLCASSLARQGGQYFGPGTRLTVL.

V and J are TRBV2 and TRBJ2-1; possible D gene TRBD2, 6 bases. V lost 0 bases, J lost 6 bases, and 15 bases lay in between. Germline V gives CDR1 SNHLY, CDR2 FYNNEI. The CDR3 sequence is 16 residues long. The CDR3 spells CASSEALAPLSNEQFF. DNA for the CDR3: TGTGCCAGCAGTGAAGCACTAGCTCCTCTGAGCAATGAGCAGTTCTTC.